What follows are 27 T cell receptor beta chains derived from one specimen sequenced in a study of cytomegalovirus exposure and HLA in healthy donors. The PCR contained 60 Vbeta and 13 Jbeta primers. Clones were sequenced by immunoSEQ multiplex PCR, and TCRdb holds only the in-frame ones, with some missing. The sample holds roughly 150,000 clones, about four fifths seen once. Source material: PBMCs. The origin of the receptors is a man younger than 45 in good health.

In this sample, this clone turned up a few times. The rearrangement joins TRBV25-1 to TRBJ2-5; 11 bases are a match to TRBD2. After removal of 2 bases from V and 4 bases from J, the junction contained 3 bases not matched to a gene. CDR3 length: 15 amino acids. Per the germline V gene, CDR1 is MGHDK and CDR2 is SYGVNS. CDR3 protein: CASSEGSGRGETQYF. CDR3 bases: TGTGCCAGCAGTGAAGGTAGCGGGAGGGGAGAGACCCAGTACTTC.

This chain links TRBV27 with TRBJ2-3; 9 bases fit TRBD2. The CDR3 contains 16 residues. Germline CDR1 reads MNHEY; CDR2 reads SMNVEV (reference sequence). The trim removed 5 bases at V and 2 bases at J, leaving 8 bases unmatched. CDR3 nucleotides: TGTGCCAGCAGTCCCCTCCCTAGCGGGACCACAGATACGCAGTATTTT. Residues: CASSPLPSGTTDTQYF.

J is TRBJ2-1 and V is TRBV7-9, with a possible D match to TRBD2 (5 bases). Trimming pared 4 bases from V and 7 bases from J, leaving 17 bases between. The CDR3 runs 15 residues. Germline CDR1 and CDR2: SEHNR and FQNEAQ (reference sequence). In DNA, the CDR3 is TGTGCCAGCAGCTCTTGGATGGGAGTGGGAAATGAGCAGTTCTTC. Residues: CASSSWMGVGNEQFF.

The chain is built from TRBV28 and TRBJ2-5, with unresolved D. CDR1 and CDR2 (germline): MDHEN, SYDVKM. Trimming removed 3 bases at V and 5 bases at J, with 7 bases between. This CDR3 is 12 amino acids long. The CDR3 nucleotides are TGTGCCAGCAGTTTGAACGGGGAGACCCAGTACTTC. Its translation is CASSLNGETQYF.

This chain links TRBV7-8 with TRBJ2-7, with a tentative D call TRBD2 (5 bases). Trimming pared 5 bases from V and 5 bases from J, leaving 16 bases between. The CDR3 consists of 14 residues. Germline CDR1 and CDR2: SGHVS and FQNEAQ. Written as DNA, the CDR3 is TGTGCCAGCAGCCCGAGAGGGCAGATGAACGAGCAGTACTTC. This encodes CASSPRGQMNEQYF.

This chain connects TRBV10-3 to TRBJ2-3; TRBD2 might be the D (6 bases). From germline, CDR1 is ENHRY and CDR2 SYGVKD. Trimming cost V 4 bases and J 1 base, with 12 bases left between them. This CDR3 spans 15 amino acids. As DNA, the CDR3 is TGTGCCATCAGTGGTTTGTTAGCGGGCACAGATACGCAGTATTTT. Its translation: CAISGLLAGTDTQYF.

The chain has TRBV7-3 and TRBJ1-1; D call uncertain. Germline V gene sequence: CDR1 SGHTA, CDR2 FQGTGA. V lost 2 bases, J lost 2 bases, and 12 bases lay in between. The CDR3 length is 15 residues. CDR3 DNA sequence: TGTGCCAGCAGCTTATACGCAGGAAGTAACACTGAAGCTTTCTTT. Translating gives CASSLYAGSNTEAFF.

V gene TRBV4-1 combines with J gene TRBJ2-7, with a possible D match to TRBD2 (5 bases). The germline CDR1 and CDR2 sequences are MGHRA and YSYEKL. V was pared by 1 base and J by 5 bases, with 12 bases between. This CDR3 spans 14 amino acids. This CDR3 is CASSQANTRNEQYF. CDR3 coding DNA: TGCGCCAGCAGCCAAGCCAATACTAGGAACGAGCAGTACTTC.

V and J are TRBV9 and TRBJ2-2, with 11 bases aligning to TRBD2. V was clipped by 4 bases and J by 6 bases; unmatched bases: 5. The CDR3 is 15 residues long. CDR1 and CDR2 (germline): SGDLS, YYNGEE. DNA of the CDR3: TGTGCCAGCAGCCCCGATAGCGGGAGGGCCGGGGAGCTGTTTTTT. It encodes CASSPDSGRAGELFF.

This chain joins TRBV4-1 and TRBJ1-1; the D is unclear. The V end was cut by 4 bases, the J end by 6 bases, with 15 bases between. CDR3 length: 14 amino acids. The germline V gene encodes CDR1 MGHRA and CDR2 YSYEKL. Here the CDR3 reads CASSRRTGGAEAFF. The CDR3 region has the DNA TGCGCCAGCAGCCGCCGGACGGGAGGCGCTGAAGCTTTCTTT.

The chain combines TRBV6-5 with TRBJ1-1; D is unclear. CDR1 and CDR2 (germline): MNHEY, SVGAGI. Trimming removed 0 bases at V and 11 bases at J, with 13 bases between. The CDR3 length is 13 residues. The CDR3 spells CASSYSEGWEAFF. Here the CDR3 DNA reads TGTGCCAGCAGTTACTCCGAAGGTTGGGAGGCTTTCTTT.

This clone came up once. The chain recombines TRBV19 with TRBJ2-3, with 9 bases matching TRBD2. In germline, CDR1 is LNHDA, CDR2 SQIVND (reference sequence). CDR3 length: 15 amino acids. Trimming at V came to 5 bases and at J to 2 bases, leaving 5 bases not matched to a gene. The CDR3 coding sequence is TGTGCCAGTAGTTCCCTAGCGGGAACCACAGATACGCAGTATTTT. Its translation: CASSSLAGTTDTQYF.

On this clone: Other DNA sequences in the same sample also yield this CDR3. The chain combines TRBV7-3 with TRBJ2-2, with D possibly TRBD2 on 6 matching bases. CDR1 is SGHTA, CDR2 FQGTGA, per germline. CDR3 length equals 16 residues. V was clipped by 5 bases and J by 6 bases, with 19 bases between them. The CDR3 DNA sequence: TGTGCCAGCAGCCTGAGACTGGCGGGAAAGGCCGGGGAGCTGTTTTTT. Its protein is CASSLRLAGKAGELFF.

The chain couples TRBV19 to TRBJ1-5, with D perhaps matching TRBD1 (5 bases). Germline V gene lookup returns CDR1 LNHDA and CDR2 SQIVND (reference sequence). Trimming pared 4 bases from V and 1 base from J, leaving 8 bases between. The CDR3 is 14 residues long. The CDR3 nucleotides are TGTGCCAGTAGTACCAGGGTGAGCAATCAGCCCCAGCATTTT. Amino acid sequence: CASSTRVSNQPQHF. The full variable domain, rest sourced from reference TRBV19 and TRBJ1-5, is DGGITQSPKYLFRKEGQNVTLSCEQNLNHDAMYWYRQDPGQGLRLIYYSQIVNDFQKGDIAEGYSVSREKKESFPLTVTSAQKNPTAFYLCASSTRVSNQPQHFGDGTRLSIL.

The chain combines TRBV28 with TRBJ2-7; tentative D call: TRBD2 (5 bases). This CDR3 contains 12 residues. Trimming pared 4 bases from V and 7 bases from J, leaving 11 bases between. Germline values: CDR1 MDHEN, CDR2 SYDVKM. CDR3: CASSSDPGEQYF. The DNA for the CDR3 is TGTGCCAGCAGTTCTGACCCGGGGGAGCAGTACTTC.

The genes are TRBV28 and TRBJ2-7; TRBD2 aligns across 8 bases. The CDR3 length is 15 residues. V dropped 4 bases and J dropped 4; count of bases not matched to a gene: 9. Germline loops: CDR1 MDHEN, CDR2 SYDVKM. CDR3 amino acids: CASSSISGGVYEQYF. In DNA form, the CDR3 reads TGTGCCAGCAGTTCAATTTCGGGAGGGGTTTACGAGCAGTACTTC.

The CDR3 sequence is CASSAGNGNTIYF. CDR3 coding DNA: TGTGCCAGCTCAGCAGGGAACGGAAACACCATATATTTT. The chain recombines TRBV11-3 with TRBJ1-3, with D perhaps matching TRBD1 (5 bases). This CDR3 region has 13 residues. V lost 8 bases and J 4 bases, leaving 12 bases between the germline ends. Germline V gene lookup returns CDR1 SGHNT and CDR2 YENEEA.

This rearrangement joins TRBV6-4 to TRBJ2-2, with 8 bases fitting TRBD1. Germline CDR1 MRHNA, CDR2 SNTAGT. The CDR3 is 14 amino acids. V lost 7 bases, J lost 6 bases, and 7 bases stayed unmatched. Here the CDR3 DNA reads TGTGCCAGCAAGGGACAGGTGGATTCCGGGGAGCTGTTTTTT. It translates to CASKGQVDSGELFF.

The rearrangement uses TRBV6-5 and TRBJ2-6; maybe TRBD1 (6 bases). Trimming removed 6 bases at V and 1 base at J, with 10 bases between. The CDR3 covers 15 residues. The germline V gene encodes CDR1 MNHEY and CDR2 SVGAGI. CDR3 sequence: CASRTDRSGANVLTF. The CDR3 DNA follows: TGTGCCAGCAGAACCGACAGGTCTGGGGCCAACGTCCTGACTTTC.

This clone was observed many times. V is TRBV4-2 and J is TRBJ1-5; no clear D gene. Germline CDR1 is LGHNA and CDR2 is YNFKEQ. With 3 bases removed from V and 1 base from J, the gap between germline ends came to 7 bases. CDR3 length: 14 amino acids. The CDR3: CASSQAWSNQPQHF. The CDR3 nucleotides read TGTGCCAGCAGCCAGGCTTGGAGCAATCAGCCCCAGCATTTT.

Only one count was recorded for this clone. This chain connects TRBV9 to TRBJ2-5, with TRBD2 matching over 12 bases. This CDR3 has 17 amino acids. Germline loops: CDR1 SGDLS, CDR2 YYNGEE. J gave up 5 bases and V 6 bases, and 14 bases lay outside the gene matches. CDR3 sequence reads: CASNDNPSGRARETQYF. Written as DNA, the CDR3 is TGTGCCAGCAACGACAACCCTAGCGGGAGGGCCCGGGAGACCCAGTACTTC.

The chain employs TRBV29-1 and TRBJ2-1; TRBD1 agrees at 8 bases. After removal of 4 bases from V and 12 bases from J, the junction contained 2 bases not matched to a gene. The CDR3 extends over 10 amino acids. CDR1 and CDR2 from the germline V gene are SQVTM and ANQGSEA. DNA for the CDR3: TGCAGCGTTGCTGGACAGGGGCAGTTCTTC. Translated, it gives CSVAGQGQFF.

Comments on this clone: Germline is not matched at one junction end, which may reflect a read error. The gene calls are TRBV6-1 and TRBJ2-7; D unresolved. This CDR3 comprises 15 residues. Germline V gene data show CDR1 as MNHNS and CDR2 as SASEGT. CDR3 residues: CAGSELSADPYEQYF. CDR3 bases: TGTGCCGGCAGTGAATTGTCGGCGGATCCCTACGAGCAGTACTTC.

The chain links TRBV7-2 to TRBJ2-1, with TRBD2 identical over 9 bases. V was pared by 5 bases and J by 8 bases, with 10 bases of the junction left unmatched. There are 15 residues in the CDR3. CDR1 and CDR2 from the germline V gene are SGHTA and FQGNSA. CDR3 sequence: CASSPPGGRVDEQFF. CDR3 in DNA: TGTGCCAGCAGCCCACCGGGCGGGAGGGTTGATGAGCAGTTCTTC.

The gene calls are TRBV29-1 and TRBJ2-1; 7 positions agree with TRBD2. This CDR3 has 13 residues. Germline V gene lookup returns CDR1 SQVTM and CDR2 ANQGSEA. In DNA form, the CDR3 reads TGCTCCCCGAGGGCCCTAGCGGTTGGTGAGCAGTTCTTC. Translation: CSPRALAVGEQFF.

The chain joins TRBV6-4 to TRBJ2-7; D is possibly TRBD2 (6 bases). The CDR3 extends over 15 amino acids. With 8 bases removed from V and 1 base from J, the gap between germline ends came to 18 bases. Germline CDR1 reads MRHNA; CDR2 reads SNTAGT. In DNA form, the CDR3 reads TGTGCCAGCCCTCGAGAGGCTAGCGCTTCCTACGAGCAGTACTTC. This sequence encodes CASPREASASYEQYF.

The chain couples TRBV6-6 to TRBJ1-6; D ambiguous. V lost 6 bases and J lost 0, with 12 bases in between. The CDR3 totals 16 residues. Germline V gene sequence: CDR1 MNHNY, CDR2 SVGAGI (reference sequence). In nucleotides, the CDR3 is TGTGCCAGCAGACGATTACCTAGCTCCTATAATTCACCCCTCCACTTT. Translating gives CASRRLPSSYNSPLHF.